Listed below are T cell receptor beta chains from one sample, sequenced in a study of blood T cell repertoires in COVID-19. The data were produced by immunoSEQ multiplex PCR, yet TCRdb's version contains in-frame clones alone and is incomplete. The sample consists of over 130,000 clones, about three quarters of them appearing once. Sequencing was performed on peripheral blood. These receptors were collected from a woman aged 80 or older with active or convalescent COVID-19. The CDR3 runs from the conserved cysteine through the conserved F or W. D genes are given only for firm matches. Expanded clones are given a class, and other clones once, few, many or no size at all.

J gene	D gene	V gene	CDR3 length	clone size	CDR3 DNA	CDR3 protein
TRBJ1-6	TRBD1	TRBV28	17	NA	TGTGCCAGCACCCTCACAGGACAGGGCAGGGATAATTCACCCCTCCACTTT	CASTLTGQGRDNSPLHF
TRBJ1-2	TRBD1	TRBV11-3	17	NA	TGTGCCAGCAGCTTAGAACCCTACGGACAGGGCAACTATGGCTACACCTTC	CASSLEPYGQGNYGYTF
TRBJ1-2	NA	TRBV7-8	14	NA	TGTGCCAGCAGCCGGGGGGGGGAACCCTATGGCTACACCTTC	CASSRGGEPYGYTF
TRBJ2-2	NA	TRBV4-1	14	NA	TGCGCCAGCAGCCGGGTGGGGGGCACCGGGGAGCTGTTTTTT	CASSRVGGTGELFF
TRBJ2-7	NA	TRBV4-1	16	few	TGCGCCAGCAGCCGGGCCGCAGGGACTTTGGCCTACGAGCAGTACTTC	CASSRAAGTLAYEQYF
TRBJ1-1	TRBD1	TRBV5-1	16	NA	TGCGCCAGCAGCTTGGGACAGGGAGGTGTGTTGTCTGAAGCTTTCTTT	CASSLGQGGVLSEAFF
TRBJ2-5	NA	TRBV15	13	NA	TGTGCCACCAGCAGACAGGGTTCAGGGACCCAGTACTTC	CATSRQGSGTQYF
TRBJ1-5	NA	TRBV27	14	NA	TGTGCCAGTAACAGGTTTCATAGCAATCAGCCCCAGCATTTT	CASNRFHSNQPQHF
TRBJ2-5	NA	TRBV4-2	15	few	TGTGCCAGCAGCCAAGTAGGTGGGGGCCCTGAGACCCAGTACTTC	CASSQVGGGPETQYF
TRBJ1-4	TRBD1	TRBV28	15	few	TGTGCCAGCAGTCAGATGACAGGGGAACTTCGAAAACTGTTTTTT	CASSQMTGELRKLFF
TRBJ1-1	TRBD1	TRBV5-1	15	NA	TGCGCCAGCAGCTACTGGACAGGGGATGACGCTGAAGCTTTCTTT	CASSYWTGDDAEAFF
TRBJ2-7	NA	TRBV5-1	13	NA	TGCGCCAGCAGCTTGGCTGAGGGGGGGGCACAGTACTTC	CASSLAEGGAQYF
TRBJ2-7	TRBD1	TRBV7-9	14	NA	TGTGCCAGCAGCCAGGGGACAGGGACCTACGAGCAGTACTTC	CASSQGTGTYEQYF
TRBJ1-5	TRBD1	TRBV7-9	14	NA	TGTGCCAGCAGCCCTACAGGGGCCAATCAGCCCCAGCATTTT	CASSPTGANQPQHF